Sequencing of this T cell receptor beta chain was carried out in a study of blood T cell repertoires in COVID-19. Across the whole study: COVID-19 samples, acute and convalescent, were from the United States, Italy and Spain. Sources were T cells, B-cell-depleted T cells, or PBMCs; the material itself was cDNA or gDNA.

This clone is a singleton in its sample. Per the original methods: Estimation of nucleated cell counts relied on the amplification of reference gene primers. TCRdb keeps only in-frame clones here, not all; method: immunoSEQ multiplex PCR. For V, J and clone size, that table is used; D and trimming come from the DNA. The sample records roughly 290,000 clones, around 81% being singletons. Followed over time, Seattle patients had been enrolled while infection was active. The CDR3 runs 14 residues. V trimming: 4 bases; J trimming: 5 bases; junction bases outside the gene matches: 7. Germline V gives CDR1 SGHRS, CDR2 YFSETQ.

The genes are TRBV5-1 and TRBJ2-5; 8 nucleotides match TRBD2. Sequences were obtained from peripheral blood. This sequence was found in a person aged 70 to 79 with COVID-19, enrolled during active disease. CDR3 loop: CASSVSGGIETQYF. DNA of the CDR3: TGCGCCAGCAGCGTCTCGGGAGGGATCGAGACCCAGTACTTC.